The T cell receptor beta chain under discussion was sequenced for a study of blood T cell repertoires in COVID-19. Study information: From the United States, Italy and Spain came samples of acute and convalescent COVID-19. From T cells, B-cell-depleted T cells, or PBMCs came the material, which was cDNA or gDNA.

Germline CDR1 and CDR2: LGHNA and YNFKEQ. Trimming pared 1 base from V and 0 bases from J, leaving 10 bases between. There are 17 residues in the CDR3. Per the original data handling: Reference gene primer amplification yielded estimated nucleated cell counts. Profiled with immunoSEQ multiplex PCR; TCRdb holds only in-frame clones, not every one. V, J and clone size derive from that table, while D and trimming were established from the DNA sequence. The sample lists 200,000 to 300,000 clones, less than 90% occurring once. Sequenced sample: peripheral blood. The TCR comes from a man aged 55 to 70 with acute or convalescent COVID-19. The chain combines TRBV4-2 with TRBJ2-6; tentative D call: TRBD1 (6 bases). The CDR3 nucleotides read TGTGCCAGCAGCCAAGTCCAGGGGTACTCTGGGGCCAACGTCCTGACTTTC. It encodes CASSQVQGYSGANVLTF.